Listed below are T cell receptor beta chains from one sample, sequenced in a study of T cell responses to AZD1222 COVID-19 vaccine. TCRdb's table, derived via immunoSEQ multiplex PCR, lists solely in-frame clones and lacks some. This sample has some 180,000 clones, with 80% to 95% found just once. The sample in question was peripheral blood, obtained 28 days after the second AZD1222 dose. The receptor source for this set is an adult who received the AZD1222 COVID-19 vaccine. Each CDR3 is given with its conserved first and last residue. D genes are given only for firm matches. Not every row has a clone size; where given, it reads once, few, many or a size class.

v_call	j_call	d_call	clone_size	cdr3_nt	cdr3_aa
TRBV30	TRBJ2-2	-	-	TGTGCCTGGAAGGGGGTGAACACCGGGGAGCTGTTTTTT	CAWKGVNTGELFF
TRBV30	TRBJ2-7	TRBD2	once	TGTGCCTGGAGTGTAGCGGGAGAGGGCTACGAGCAGTACTTC	CAWSVAGEGYEQYF
TRBV2	TRBJ2-3	TRBD2	-	TGTGCCAGCAGGGGGGCTAGCGGGAGTTATACGCAGTATTTT	CASRGASGSYTQYF
TRBV5-1	TRBJ1-2	-	-	TGCGCCAGCAGCCCCCGGACAGACCACTATGGCTACACCTTC	CASSPRTDHYGYTF
TRBV15	TRBJ2-7	TRBD2	-	TGTGCCACCTCGGGACTAGCCCCCAACTACGAGCAGTACTTC	CATSGLAPNYEQYF
TRBV12-3/TRBV12-4	TRBJ1-2	-	-	TGTGCCAGCAGTTTATCGGGAAGTGGGGTCTACACCTTC	CASSLSGSGVYTF
TRBV5-1	TRBJ1-5	-	-	TGCGCCAGCACCTCTCAGGGGTTCTATAGCAATCAGCCCCAGCATTTT	CASTSQGFYSNQPQHF
TRBV30	TRBJ1-6	-	-	TGTGCCTGGAGTGTACTGAGGACGAGCTCCTATAATTCACCCCTCCACTTT	CAWSVLRTSSYNSPLHF
TRBV6-5	TRBJ2-5	TRBD2	-	TGTGCCAGCAGGACAGGCTACAGCGGGGGGGAGACCCAGTACTTC	CASRTGYSGGETQYF
TRBV28	TRBJ1-6	-	-	TGTGCCAGCAGCCAGGGAGAAAGTTACCGTAAATACCATTCACCCCTCCACTTT	CASSQGESYRKYHSPLHF
TRBV6-2/TRBV6-3	TRBJ1-6	TRBD1	-	TGTGCCAGCAGTTCACCGGGACAGGGGATTAATTCACCCCTCCACTTT	CASSSPGQGINSPLHF
TRBV5-1	TRBJ2-7	-	-	TGCGCCAGCAGCTTGGACTCTCCACCGCGCTACGAGCAGTACTTC	CASSLDSPPRYEQYF
TRBV5-1	TRBJ1-4	-	-	TGCGCCAGCAGCCCTAGTTACTCGCAGGGGAGTGAAAAACTGTTTTTT	CASSPSYSQGSEKLFF
TRBV15	TRBJ1-4	-	-	TGTGCCACCAGCAGAGACGGGGGGACTACTGAAAAACTGTTTTTT	CATSRDGGTTEKLFF
TRBV7-2	TRBJ1-2	-	-	TGTGCCAGCAGCTTAGGGCGGCAGGGCCGTGGCTACACCTTC	CASSLGRQGRGYTF
TRBV27	TRBJ2-1	-	once	TGTGCCAGCAGTTCGGGACTCGTGAGCTCCTACAATGAGCAGTTCTTC	CASSSGLVSSYNEQFF
TRBV27	TRBJ1-1	TRBD1	-	TGTGCCAGCAGTACGGGACAGGGCGGCACTGAAGCTTTCTTT	CASSTGQGGTEAFF
TRBV19	TRBJ2-6	-	once	TGTGCCAGTAGTATTCGGGACGGGAGCTCTGGGGCCAACGTCCTGACTTTC	CASSIRDGSSGANVLTF
TRBV11-3	TRBJ1-6	-	-	TGTGCCAGCAGCCGGGACAAAGGGAATTCACCCCTCCACTTT	CASSRDKGNSPLHF
TRBV7-2	TRBJ2-1	TRBD2	-	TGTGCCAGCAGCTTCCTGAGCGGGAGTTACAATGAGCAGTTCTTC	CASSFLSGSYNEQFF
TRBV6-5	TRBJ1-2	-	-	TGTGCCAGCAGTTACTCGCCGACAGGTGGTGGCTACACCTTC	CASSYSPTGGGYTF
TRBV3-1/TRBV3-2	TRBJ1-1	-	-	TGTGCCAGCAGCCAAGTTCTGGGGGAACCGATGGCTTTCTTT	CASSQVLGEPMAFF
TRBV6-5	TRBJ2-7	-	-	TGTGCCAGCAGTTCGGGACAAGGCTACGAGCAGTACTTC	CASSSGQGYEQYF
TRBV10-3	TRBJ2-7	TRBD1	-	TGTGCCATCAGCCCGGGACAGGGGACCTACGAGCAGTACTTC	CAISPGQGTYEQYF
TRBV7-2	TRBJ2-7	TRBD1	few	TGTGCCAGCAGCCCCACCGGGACAGTCTCCTACGAGCAGTACTTC	CASSPTGTVSYEQYF
TRBV7-9	TRBJ2-3	-	-	TGTGCCAGCAGCGTAGGCCAAGCAGGCACAGATACGCAGTATTTT	CASSVGQAGTDTQYF
TRBV7-2	TRBJ1-2	TRBD1	-	TGTGCCAGCAGCTTATCCGGGACAGGGGGAGGCTACACCTTC	CASSLSGTGGGYTF
TRBV12-5	TRBJ1-3	-	-	TGTGCTAGTGGTTTGGTAGTATACACCATATATTTT	CASGLVVYTIYF
TRBV18	TRBJ1-1	-	-	TGTGCCAGCTCACCACCGTCGCAGAGTAACACTGAAGCTTTCTTT	CASSPPSQSNTEAFF
TRBV3-1/TRBV3-2	TRBJ2-2	TRBD2	-	TGTGCCAGCAGCCTCGGACTAGCGGGATCCGCGAACACCGGGGAGCTGTTTTTT	CASSLGLAGSANTGELFF
TRBV7-2	TRBJ1-3	-	-	TGTGCCAGCAGCCCCTCGGTCCGTCTCTCTGGAAACACCATATATTTT	CASSPSVRLSGNTIYF
TRBV2	TRBJ1-1	TRBD1	once	TGTGCCAGCAGGGACAGGGGTCTAGGCACTGAAGCTTTCTTT	CASRDRGLGTEAFF
TRBV3-1/TRBV3-2	TRBJ2-7	TRBD1	once	TGTGCCAGCCGGAAGACAGGGACCTACGAGCAGTACTTC	CASRKTGTYEQYF
TRBV3-1/TRBV3-2	TRBJ1-1	-	-	TGTGCCAGCAGCCAATGGGGCAGGGCACGCCCTGAAGCTTTCTTT	CASSQWGRARPEAFF
TRBV5-4	TRBJ2-7	-	-	TGTGCCAGCAGCTTAGGTCCCCTAAGAGAGCAGTACTTC	CASSLGPLREQYF
TRBV7-2	TRBJ1-4	-	-	TGTGCCAGCAGCCTCACCCTCGTGGGGATTCAACTGTTTTTT	CASSLTLVGIQLFF
TRBV5-4	TRBJ1-6	TRBD1	-	TGTGCCAGCAGCTTGGCCGGACAGGGGGCGTTCGGAGCCCTCCACTTT	CASSLAGQGAFGALHF